The text below deals with one TCR beta chain. Its antigen is still unknown. The data were obtained in a study of cytomegalovirus exposure and HLA in healthy donors. The PCR used 60 Vbeta and 13 Jbeta primers. Authors' processing steps: Around 11 million of 75 million to 85 million unique TCR beta chains were shared, per a later count. The repertoire was sequenced with immunoSEQ multiplex PCR; TCRdb's copy has only in-frame clones and lacks some. V, J and clone size reflect that table, while D and trimming were determined from the DNA. The table records 200,000 or so clones, 80% to 85% of them present only once. Whole-study findings and limits: A later look showed TCR association rates differing by HLA locus, highest for DRB1 and lowest for HLA-C. In a later analysis, an Asian-associated ancestry cluster reportedly showed fewer N-insertions than the approximately 620-donor mean.

The germline gives CDR1 SNHLY, CDR2 FYNNEI. V was cut by 3 bases and J by 4 bases, with 4 bases left in between. CDR3 length: 12 amino acids. Input material: PBMCs. The TCR sequence derives from a woman aged 18-29 years in good health and CMV-seropositive. The rearrangement joins TRBV2 to TRBJ1-3; D gene uncertain. This CDR3 is CASSDQGNTIYF. The CDR3 nucleotides read TGTGCCAGCAGTGATCAGGGAAACACCATATATTTT.